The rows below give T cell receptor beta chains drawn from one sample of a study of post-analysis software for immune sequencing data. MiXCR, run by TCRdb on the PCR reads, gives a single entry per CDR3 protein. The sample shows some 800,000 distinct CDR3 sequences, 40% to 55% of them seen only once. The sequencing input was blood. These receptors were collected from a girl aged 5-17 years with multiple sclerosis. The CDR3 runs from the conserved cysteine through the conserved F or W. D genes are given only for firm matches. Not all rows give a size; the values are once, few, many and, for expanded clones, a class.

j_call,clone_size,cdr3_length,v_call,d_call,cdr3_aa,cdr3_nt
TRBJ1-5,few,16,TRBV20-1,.,CSARDYGPHVGQPQHF,TGCAGTGCTAGAGATTATGGGCCTCACGTCGGTCAGCCCCAGCATTTT
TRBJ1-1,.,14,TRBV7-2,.,CASSSPGGRNGAFF,TGTGCCAGCAGCTCTCCGGGGGGCCGAAACGGAGCTTTCTTT
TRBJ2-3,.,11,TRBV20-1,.,CSASKGNTQYF,TGCAGTGCTAGTAAGGGCAATACGCAGTATTTT
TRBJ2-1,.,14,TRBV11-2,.,CASSLGRAYSEQFF,TGTGCCAGCAGCTTAGGGAGGGCCTACAGTGAGCAGTTCTTC
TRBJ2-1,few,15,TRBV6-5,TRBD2,CASSAGTSGFNEQFF,TGTGCCAGCAGCGCCGGGACTAGCGGCTTCAATGAGCAGTTCTTC
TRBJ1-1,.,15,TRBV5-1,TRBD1,CASTDWRGPGTEAFF,TGCGCCAGCACCGACTGGAGGGGGCCAGGCACTGAAGCTTTCTTT
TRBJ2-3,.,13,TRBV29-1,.,CSVASTGADTQYF,TGCAGCGTTGCTTCGACGGGCGCAGATACGCAGTATTTT
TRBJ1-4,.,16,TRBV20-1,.,CSARDLWGATNEKLFF,TGCAGTGCTAGAGATCTGTGGGGGGCAACTAATGAAAAACTGTTTTTT
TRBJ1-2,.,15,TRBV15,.,CATSREGWVDYGYTF,TGTGCCACCAGCAGAGAGGGATGGGTGGACTATGGCTACACCTTC
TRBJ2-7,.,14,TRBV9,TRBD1,CASSVEITGDEQYF,TGTGCCAGCAGCGTTGAGATAACAGGGGACGAGCAGTACTTC
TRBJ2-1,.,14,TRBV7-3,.,CASSTTGTANEQFF,TGTGCCAGCAGCACGACCGGGACCGCTAATGAGCAGTTCTTC
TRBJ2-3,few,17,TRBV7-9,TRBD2,CASSPRRLAGRTDTQYF,TGTGCCAGCAGCCCCAGGCGGCTAGCGGGACGGACAGATACGCAGTATTTT
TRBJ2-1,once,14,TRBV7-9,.,CASSLGGLSYKQFF,TGTGCCAGCAGCTTAGGTGGACTGTCCTATAAGCAGTTCTTC
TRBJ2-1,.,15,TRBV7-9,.,CASSTPLSGTNEQFF,TGTGCCAGCAGCACACCACTGTCGGGAACCAATGAGCAGTTCTTC
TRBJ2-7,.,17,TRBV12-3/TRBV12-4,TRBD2,CASSLGPTSGSAYEQYF,TGTGCCAGCAGCTTAGGCCCGACTAGCGGGAGCGCCTACGAGCAGTACTTC
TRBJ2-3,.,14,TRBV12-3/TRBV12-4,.,CASSSRDTSDAQYF,TGTGCCAGCAGTAGCCGGGACACTTCAGATGCGCAGTATTTT
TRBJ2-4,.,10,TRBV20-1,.,CSAGREVRYF,TGCAGTGCTGGGCGAGAGGTACGGTACTTC
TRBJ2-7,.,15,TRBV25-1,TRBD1,CASSDRNRGPPEQYF,TGTGCCAGCAGTGACAGAAACAGGGGCCCTCCCGAGCAGTACTTC
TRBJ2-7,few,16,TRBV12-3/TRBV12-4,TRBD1,CASRSDRGQSSYEQYF,TGTGCCAGCAGGAGCGACAGGGGGCAAAGCTCCTACGAGCAGTACTTC
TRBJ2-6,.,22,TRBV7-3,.,CASSLTPPGSIGYGSGANVLTF,TGTGCCAGCAGCTTAACTCCCCCGGGGTCTATAGGGTATGGGTCTGGGGCCAACGTCCTGACTTTC
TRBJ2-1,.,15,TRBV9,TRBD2,CASSGGLAGYNEQFF,TGTGCCAGCAGCGGCGGACTAGCGGGCTACAATGAGCAGTTCTTC
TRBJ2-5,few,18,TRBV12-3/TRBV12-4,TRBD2,CASSPWGAGGLGQETQYF,TGTGCCAGCAGCCCTTGGGGAGCGGGAGGGTTAGGTCAAGAGACCCAGTACTTC
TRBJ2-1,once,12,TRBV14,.,CATSGTGYEQFF,TGTGCCACATCTGGTACTGGGTACGAGCAGTTCTTC
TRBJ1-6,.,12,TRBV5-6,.,CASSLDPGPLHF,TGTGCCAGCAGCTTGGACCCAGGGCCCCTCCACTTT
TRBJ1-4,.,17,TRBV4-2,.,CASSQYGAGATNEKLFF,TGTGCCAGCAGCCAATACGGGGCGGGTGCAACTAATGAAAAACTGTTTTTT
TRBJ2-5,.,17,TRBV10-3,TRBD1,CAISESRQGAFKETQYF,TGTGCCATCAGTGAGTCAAGACAGGGGGCATTTAAGGAGACCCAGTACTTC
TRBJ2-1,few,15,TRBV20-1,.,CSARETEDLGNEQFF,TGCAGTGCTAGGGAGACGGAAGACTTGGGCAATGAGCAGTTCTTC
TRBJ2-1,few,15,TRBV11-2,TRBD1,CASSKTGTGMNEQFF,TGTGCCAGCAGCAAGACCGGGACAGGGATGAATGAGCAGTTCTTC
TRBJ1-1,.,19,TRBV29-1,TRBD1,CSVRRGYVGTDSMNTEAFF,TGCAGCGTCCGCAGGGGGTATGTGGGGACAGATAGCATGAACACTGAAGCTTTCTTT
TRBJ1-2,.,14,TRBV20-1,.,CSATRPLTNYGYTF,TGCAGTGCTACGAGACCGCTCACGAACTATGGCTACACCTTC
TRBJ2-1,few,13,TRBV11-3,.,CASSEGGRREQFF,TGTGCCAGCAGCGAGGGGGGGCGGAGAGAGCAGTTCTTC
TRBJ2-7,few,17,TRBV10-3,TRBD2,CAISDPGLAGGAYEQYF,TGTGCCATCAGTGATCCGGGACTAGCGGGAGGAGCCTACGAGCAGTACTTC
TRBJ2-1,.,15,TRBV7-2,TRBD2,CASSLDGTSGRKQFF,TGTGCCAGCAGCTTAGATGGGACTAGCGGGAGGAAGCAGTTCTTC
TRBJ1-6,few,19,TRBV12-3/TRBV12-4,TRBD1,CASSFDRGIQTQYNSPLHF,TGTGCCAGCAGCTTCGACAGGGGGATCCAAACTCAATATAATTCACCCCTCCACTTT
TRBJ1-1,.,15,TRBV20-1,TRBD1,CSATRDSRWNTEAFF,TGCAGTGCCACAAGGGACAGTCGGTGGAACACTGAAGCTTTCTTT
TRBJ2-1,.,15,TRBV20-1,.,CGARWADGVNNEQFF,TGCGGTGCTAGGTGGGCGGATGGCGTTAACAATGAGCAGTTCTTC
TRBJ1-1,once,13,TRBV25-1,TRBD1,CASSEYTGQVAFF,TGTGCCAGCAGTGAATACACTGGACAGGTCGCTTTCTTT
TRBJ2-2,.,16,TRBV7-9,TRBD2,CASSFSGRDYTGELFF,TGTGCCAGCAGCTTTAGCGGGAGGGATTACACCGGGGAGCTGTTTTTT
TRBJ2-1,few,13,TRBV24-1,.,CATSRDRGDEQFF,TGTGCCACCAGTCGAGACCGCGGGGATGAGCAGTTCTTC
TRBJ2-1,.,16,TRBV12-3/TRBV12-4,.,CASSLTGALSYNEQFF,TGTGCCAGCAGTCTGACAGGCGCTCTCTCCTACAATGAGCAGTTCTTC
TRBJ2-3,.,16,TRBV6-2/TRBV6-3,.,CASNRKRGTSADTQYF,TGTGCCAGCAACAGGAAGAGGGGTACAAGCGCAGATACGCAGTATTTT
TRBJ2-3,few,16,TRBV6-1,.,CASSEAWLAGTDTQYF,TGTGCCAGCAGTGAAGCGTGGCTAGCTGGGACAGATACGCAGTATTTT
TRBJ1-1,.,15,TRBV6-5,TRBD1,CASSHRGLGYTEAFF,TGTGCCAGCAGCCACAGGGGGCTCGGGTACACTGAAGCTTTCTTT
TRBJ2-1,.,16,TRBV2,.,CASSVDEGQRGAEQFF,TGTGCCAGCAGTGTAGACGAGGGACAGAGGGGGGCTGAGCAGTTCTTC
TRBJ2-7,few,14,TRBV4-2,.,CASSQVLGSSERYF,TGTGCCAGCAGCCAAGTCTTGGGTAGCAGTGAGCGGTACTTC
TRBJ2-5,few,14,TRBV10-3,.,CAISGSRGQETQYF,TGTGCCATCAGTGGGTCTCGGGGGCAAGAGACCCAGTACTTC
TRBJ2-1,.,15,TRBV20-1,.,CSARGEDSSYNEQFF,TGCAGTGCTAGAGGGGAGGACAGCTCCTACAATGAGCAGTTCTTC
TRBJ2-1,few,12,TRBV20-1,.,CSARVGGDEQFF,TGCAGTGCTAGAGTCGGGGGCGATGAGCAGTTCTTC
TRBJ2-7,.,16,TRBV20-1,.,CSARPPGPRSSYEQYF,TGCAGTGCTAGGCCGCCGGGACCCCGAAGCTCCTACGAGCAGTACTTC
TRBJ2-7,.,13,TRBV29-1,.,CSAQAPNSYEQYF,TGCAGCGCCCAGGCTCCCAACTCCTACGAGCAGTACTTC
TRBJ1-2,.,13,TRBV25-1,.,CASRARDNYGYTF,TGTGCCAGCCGCGCCCGGGATAACTATGGCTACACCTTC
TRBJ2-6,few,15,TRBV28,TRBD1,CASTPGGSGANVLTF,TGTGCCAGCACCCCAGGGGGTTCTGGGGCCAACGTCCTGACTTTC
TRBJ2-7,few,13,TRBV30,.,CAWKLRSSYEQYF,TGTGCCTGGAAACTCAGGAGCTCCTACGAGCAGTACTTC
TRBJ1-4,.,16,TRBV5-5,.,CASSGGHPATNEKLFF,TGTGCCAGCAGCGGGGGACATCCTGCAACTAATGAAAAACTGTTTTTT
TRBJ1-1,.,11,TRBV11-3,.,CASSLDRGAFF,TGTGCCAGCAGCTTAGATAGGGGGGCTTTCTTT
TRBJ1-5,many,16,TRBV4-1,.,CASSQEWGVSNQPQHF,TGCGCCAGCAGCCAAGAGTGGGGGGTTAGCAATCAGCCCCAGCATTTT